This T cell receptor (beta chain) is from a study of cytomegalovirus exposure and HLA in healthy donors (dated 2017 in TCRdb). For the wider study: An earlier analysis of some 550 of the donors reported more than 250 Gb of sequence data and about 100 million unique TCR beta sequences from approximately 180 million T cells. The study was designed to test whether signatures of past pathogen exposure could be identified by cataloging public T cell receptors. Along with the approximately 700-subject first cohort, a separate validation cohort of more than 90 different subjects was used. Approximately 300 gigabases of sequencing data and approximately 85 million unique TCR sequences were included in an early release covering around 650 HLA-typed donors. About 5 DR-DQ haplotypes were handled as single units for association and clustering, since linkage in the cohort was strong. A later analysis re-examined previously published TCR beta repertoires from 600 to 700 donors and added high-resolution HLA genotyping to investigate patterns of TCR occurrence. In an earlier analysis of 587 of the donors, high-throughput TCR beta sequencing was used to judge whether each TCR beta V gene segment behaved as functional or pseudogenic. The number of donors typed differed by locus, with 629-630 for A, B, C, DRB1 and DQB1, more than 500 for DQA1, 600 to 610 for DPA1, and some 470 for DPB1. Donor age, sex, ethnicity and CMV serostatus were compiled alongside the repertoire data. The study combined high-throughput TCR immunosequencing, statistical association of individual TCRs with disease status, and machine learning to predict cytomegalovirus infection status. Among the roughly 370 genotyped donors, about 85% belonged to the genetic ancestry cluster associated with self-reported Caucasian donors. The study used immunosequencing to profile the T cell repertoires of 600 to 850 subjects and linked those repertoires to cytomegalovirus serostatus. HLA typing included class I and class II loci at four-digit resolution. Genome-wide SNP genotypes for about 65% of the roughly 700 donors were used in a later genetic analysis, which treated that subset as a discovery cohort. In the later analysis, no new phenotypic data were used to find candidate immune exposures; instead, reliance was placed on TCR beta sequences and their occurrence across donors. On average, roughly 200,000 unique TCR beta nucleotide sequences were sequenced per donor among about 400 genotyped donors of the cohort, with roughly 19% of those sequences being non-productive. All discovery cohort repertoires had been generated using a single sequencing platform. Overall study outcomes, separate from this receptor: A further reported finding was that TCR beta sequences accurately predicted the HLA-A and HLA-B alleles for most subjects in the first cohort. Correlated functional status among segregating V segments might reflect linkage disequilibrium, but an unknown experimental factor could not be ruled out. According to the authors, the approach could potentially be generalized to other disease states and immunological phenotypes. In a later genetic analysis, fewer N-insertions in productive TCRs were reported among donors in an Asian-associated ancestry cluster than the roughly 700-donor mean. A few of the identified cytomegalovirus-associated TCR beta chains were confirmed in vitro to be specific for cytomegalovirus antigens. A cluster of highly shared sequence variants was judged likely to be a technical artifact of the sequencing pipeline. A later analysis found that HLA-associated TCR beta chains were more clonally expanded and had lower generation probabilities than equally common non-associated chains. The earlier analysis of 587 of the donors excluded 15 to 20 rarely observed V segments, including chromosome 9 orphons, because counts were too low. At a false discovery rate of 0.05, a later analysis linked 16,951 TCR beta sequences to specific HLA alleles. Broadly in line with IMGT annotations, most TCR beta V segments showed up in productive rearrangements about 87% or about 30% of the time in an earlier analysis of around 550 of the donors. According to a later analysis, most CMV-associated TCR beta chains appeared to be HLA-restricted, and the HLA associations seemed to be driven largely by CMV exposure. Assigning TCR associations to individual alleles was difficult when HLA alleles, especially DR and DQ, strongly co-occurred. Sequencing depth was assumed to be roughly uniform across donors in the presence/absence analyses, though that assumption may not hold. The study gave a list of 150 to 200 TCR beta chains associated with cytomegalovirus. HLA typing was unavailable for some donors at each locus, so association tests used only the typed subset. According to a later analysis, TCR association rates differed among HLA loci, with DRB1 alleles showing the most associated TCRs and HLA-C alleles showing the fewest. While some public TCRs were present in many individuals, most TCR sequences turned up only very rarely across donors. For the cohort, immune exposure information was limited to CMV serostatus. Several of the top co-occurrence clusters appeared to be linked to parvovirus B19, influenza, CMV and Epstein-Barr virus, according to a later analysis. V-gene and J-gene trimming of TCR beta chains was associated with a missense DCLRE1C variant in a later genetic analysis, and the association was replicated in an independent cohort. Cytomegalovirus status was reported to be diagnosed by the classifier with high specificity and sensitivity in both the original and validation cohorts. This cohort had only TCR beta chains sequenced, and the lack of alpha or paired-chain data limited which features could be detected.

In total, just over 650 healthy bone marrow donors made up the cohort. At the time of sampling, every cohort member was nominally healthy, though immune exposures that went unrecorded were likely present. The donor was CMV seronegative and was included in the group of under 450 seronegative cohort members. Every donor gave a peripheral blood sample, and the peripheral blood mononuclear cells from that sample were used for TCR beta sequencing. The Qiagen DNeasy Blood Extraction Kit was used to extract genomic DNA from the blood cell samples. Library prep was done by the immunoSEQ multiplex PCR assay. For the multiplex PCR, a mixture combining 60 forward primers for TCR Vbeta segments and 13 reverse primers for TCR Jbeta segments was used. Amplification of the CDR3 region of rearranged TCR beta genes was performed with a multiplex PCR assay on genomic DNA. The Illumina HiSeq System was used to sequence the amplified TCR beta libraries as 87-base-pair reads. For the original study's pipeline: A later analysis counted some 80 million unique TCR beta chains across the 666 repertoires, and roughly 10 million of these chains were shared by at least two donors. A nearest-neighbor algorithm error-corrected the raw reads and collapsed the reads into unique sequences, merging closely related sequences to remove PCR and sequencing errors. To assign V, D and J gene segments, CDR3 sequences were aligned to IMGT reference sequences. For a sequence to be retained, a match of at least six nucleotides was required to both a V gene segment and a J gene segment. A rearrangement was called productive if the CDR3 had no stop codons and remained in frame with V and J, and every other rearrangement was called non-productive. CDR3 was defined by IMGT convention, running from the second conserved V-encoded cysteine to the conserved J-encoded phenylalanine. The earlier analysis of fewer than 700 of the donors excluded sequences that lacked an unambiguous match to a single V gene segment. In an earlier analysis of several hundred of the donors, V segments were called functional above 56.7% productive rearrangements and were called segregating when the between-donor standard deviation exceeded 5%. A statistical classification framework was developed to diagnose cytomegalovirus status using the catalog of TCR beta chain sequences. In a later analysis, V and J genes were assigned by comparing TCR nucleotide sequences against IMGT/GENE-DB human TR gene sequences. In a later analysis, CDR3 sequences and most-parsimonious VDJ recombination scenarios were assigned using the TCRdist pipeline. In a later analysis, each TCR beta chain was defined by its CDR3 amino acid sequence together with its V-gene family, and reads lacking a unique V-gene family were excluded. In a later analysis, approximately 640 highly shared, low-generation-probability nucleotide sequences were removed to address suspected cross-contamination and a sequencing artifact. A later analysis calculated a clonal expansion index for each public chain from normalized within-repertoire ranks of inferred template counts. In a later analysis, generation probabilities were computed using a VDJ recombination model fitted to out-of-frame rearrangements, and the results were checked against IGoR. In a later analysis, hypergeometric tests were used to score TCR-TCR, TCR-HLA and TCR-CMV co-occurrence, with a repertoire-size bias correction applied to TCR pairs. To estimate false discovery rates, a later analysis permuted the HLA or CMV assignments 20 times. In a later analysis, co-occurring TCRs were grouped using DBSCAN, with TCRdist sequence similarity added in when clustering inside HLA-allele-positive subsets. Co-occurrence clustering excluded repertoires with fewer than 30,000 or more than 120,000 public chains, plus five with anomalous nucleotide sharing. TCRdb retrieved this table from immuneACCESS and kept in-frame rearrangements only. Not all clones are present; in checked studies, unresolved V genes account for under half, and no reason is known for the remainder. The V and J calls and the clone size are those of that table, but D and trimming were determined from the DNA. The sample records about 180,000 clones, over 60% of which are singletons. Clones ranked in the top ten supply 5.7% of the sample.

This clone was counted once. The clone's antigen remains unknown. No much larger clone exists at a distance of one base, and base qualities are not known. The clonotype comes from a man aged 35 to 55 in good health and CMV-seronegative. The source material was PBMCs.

This receptor carries the CDR3 CASSYSFWGRDGELFF. The DNA reads as follows: TGTGCCAGCAGTTATTCCTTCTGGGGCCGAGACGGGGAGCTGTTTTTT. The rearrangement joined TRBV6-5 to TRBJ2-2; TRBD1 is possibly the D segment (5 matching bases). The V and J ends are trimmed by 3 bases and 7 bases, leaving 18 bases between them. From cysteine to phenylalanine, the CDR3 is 16 amino acids long. Only CDR3 DNA is held: 48 bases, read in frame from base 1. The germline V gene supplies CDR1 MNHEY and CDR2 SVGAGI.